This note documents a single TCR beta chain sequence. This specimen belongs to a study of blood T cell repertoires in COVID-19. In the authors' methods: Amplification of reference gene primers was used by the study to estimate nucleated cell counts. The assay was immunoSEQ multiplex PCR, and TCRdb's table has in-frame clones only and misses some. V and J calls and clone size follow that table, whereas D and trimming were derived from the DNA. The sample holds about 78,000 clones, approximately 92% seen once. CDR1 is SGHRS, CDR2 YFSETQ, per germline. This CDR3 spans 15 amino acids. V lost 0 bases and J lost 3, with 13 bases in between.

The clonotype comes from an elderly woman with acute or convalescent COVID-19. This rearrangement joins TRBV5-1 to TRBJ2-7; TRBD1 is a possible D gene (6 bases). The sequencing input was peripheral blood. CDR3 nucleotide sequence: TGCGCCAGCAGCTTGGAGACAGGATGGCTCTACGAGCAGTACTTC. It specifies CASSLETGWLYEQYF.